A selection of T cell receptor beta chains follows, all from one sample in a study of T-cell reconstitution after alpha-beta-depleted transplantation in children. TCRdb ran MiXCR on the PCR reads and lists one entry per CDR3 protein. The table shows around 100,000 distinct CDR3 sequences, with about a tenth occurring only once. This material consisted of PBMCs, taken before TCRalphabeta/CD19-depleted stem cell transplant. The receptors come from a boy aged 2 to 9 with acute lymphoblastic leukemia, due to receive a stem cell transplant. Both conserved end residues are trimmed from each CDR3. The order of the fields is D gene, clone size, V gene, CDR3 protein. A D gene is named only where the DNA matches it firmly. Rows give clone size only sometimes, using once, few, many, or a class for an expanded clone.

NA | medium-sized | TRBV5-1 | ASSPTEASVYNEQF
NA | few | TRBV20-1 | SAIGGAGANVLT
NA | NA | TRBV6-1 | ACQNQLTDTQY
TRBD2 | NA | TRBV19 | AIKPTSGGGGEQF
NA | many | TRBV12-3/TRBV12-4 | ASSLEGNSYNSPLH
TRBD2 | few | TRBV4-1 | ASSLLSSGTSTDTQY
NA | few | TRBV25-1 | ASSDWQGEETQY
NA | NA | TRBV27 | ASSVVGGRSGDNEQF
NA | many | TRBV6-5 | ASSYMAGSNTGELF
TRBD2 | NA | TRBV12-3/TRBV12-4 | ASRTSGATGELF
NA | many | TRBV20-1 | SLGGYEQF
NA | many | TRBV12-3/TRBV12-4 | ASSQSTINQETQY
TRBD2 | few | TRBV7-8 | ASSVPGTSGPELF
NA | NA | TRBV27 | ATTIRGPTYNEQF
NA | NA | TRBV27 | ASSLSGAKNIQY
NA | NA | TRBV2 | AAASVSREETQY
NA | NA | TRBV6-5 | ASSYSPMGEGGMGELF
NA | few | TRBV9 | ASSAGQRVGNEQF
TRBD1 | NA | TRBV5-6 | ASKFPGQNLNEQF
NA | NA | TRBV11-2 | ASSFQSNQPQH
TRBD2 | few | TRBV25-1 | ASMAKTSAYEQY
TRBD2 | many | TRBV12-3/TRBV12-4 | ASSLSSGRPFEQY
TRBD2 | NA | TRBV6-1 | ASTPLAGGSETQY
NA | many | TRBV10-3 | AISEGQGYSPLH
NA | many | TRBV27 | ASSLEQGTDTQY
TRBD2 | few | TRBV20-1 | SARAGAGDLPETQY
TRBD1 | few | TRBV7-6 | ASSFLTGGEDEQY
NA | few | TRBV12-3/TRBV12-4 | ASTPDSGYGYT
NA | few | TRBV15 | ATSRGGVLEQF
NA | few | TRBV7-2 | ASSFGYGTEAF
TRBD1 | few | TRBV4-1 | ASSQPPGGVWNTGELF
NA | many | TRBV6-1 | ASSERYSYEQY
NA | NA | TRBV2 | ASRGDSHTGELF
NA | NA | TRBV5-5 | ASSLFGDGYT
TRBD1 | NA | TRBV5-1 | ASSSTTGGYEAF
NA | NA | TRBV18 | ASSLLGRDNEQF
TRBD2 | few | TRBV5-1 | ASSPTPLLAGEPTGELF
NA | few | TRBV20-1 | SRTGGLRRNEQF
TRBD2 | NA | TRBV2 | ASSSSGRAPWWDEQF
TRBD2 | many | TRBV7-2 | ASSSSGTNTDTQY
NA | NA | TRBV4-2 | ASSPGRHCYEQY